Here is one T cell receptor beta chain with its context. Antigen specificity is unknown. The data are from a study of T cell responses to AZD1222 COVID-19 vaccine. Study summary: It was second doses at about 4 or about 12 weeks that were pooled. Findings and caveats of the study: Vaccine-associated CD4 TCRs ranged over spike, dominating at 160-218 and 743-854. There were repertoire samples only from the period after the peak T cell response. Donors skewed white British and female; clonal diversity was possibly underestimated.

Repertoires were generated with immunoSEQ multiplex PCR, while TCRdb's copy carries only in-frame clones and drops some. Of 200,000 or so clones in the sample, 85% to 95% were seen once. The clonotype originates from an adult in good health. The sequences come from peripheral blood, collected on day 0 of AZD1222 vaccination.

The CDR3 region is CASSYRTGSFGGELFF. The CDR3 bases are TGTGCCAGCAGTTACCGGACAGGTTCGTTCGGCGGGGAGCTGTTTTTT. The J gene is TRBJ2-2, the V gene TRBV6-5; TRBD1 agrees at 7 bases. Germline assignment: CDR1 MNHEY and CDR2 SVGAGI. The junction had 10 bases not matched to a gene; V was cut back by 2 bases and J by 7 bases. This CDR3 spans 16 amino acids.